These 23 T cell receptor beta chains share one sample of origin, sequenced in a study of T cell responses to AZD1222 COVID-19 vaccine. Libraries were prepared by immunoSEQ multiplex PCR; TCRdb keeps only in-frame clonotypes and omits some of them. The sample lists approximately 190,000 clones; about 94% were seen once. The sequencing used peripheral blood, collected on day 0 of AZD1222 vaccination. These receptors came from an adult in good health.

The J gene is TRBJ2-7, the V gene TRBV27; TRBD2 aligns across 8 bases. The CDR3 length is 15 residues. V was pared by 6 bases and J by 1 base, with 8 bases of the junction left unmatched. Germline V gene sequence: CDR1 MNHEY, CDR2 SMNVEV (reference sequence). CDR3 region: CASSLLAGLSYEQYF. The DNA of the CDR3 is TGTGCCAGCAGCCTCCTAGCGGGTCTTTCCTACGAGCAGTACTTC.

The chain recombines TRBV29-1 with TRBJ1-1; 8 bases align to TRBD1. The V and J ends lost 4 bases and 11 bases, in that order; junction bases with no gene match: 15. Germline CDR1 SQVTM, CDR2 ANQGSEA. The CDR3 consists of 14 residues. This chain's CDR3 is CSVGGGSGGVSAFF. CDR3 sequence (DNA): TGCAGCGTTGGGGGTGGGTCAGGGGGCGTCTCGGCTTTCTTT. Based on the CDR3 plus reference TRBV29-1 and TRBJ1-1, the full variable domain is SAVISQKPSRDICQRGTSLTIQCQVDSQVTMMFWYRQQPGQSLTLIATANQGSEATYESGFVIDKFPISRPNLTFSTLTVSNMSPEDSSIYLCSVGGGSGGVSAFFGQGTRLTVV.

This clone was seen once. The CDR3: CASSFGLAGVAGELFF. CDR3 bases: TGTGCCAGCAGTTTTGGACTAGCGGGAGTCGCCGGGGAGCTGTTTTTT. The rearrangement joins TRBV28 to TRBJ2-2; TRBD2 matches at 13 bases. V was clipped by 3 bases and J by 6 bases; unmatched bases: 4. Germline lookup yields CDR1 MDHEN and CDR2 SYDVKM. The CDR3 is 16 residues long. Complete variable domain (other parts from reference TRBV28 and TRBJ2-2): DVKVTQSSRYLVKRTGEKVFLECVQDMDHENMFWYRQDPGLGLRLIYFSYDVKMKEKGDIPEGYSVSREKKERFSLILESASTNQTSMYLCASSFGLAGVAGELFFGEGSRLTVL.

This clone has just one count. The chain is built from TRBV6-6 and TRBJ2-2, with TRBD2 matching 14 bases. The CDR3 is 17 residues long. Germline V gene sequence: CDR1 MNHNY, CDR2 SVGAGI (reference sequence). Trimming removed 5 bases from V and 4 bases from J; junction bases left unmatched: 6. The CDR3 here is CASSQGLAGAVTGELFF. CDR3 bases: TGTGCCAGCAGTCAGGGACTAGCGGGAGCGGTCACCGGGGAGCTGTTTTTT.

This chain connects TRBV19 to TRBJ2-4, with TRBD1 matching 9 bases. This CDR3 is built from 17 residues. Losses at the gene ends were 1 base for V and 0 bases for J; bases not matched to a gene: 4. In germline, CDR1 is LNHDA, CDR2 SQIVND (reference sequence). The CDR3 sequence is CASSIGGQGLAKNIQYF. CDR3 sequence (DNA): TGTGCCAGTAGTATAGGCGGACAGGGGCTAGCCAAAAACATTCAGTACTTC.

CDR3 bases: TGTGCCAGCAGTGATGGGACTAGCTTGTGGTTAAAGACCCAGTACTTC. It specifies CASSDGTSLWLKTQYF. This chain uses TRBV2 with TRBJ2-5; 9 positions agree with TRBD2. This CDR3 has 16 amino acids. Germline V lookup: CDR1 SNHLY, CDR2 FYNNEI. Trimming removed 3 bases from V and 6 bases from J; junction bases left unmatched: 11.

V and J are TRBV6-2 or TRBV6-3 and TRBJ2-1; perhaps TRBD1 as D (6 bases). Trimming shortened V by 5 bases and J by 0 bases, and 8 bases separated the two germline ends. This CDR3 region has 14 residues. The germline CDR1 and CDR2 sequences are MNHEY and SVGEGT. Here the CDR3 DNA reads TGTGCCAGCAGTGGACAGCCCTCCTACAATGAGCAGTTCTTC. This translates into CASSGQPSYNEQFF.

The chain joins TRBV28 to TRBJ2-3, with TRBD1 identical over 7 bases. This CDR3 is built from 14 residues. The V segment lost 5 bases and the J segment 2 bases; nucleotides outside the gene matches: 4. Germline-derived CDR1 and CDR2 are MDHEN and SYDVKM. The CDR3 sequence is CASSVGGPTDTQYF. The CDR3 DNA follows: TGTGCCAGCAGTGTAGGGGGCCCCACAGATACGCAGTATTTT.

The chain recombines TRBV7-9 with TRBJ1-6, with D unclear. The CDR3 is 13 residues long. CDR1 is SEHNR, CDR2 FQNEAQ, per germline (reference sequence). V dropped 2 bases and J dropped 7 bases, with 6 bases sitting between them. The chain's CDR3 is CASSLLPNSPLHF. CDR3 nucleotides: TGTGCCAGCAGCTTATTACCAAATTCACCCCTCCACTTT. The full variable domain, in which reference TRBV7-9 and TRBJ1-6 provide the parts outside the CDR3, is DTGVSQNPRHKITKRGQNVTFRCDPISEHNRLYWYRQTLGQGPEFLTYFQNEAQLEKSRLLSDRFSAERPKGSFSTLEIQRTEQGDSAMYLCASSLLPNSPLHFGNGTRLTVT.

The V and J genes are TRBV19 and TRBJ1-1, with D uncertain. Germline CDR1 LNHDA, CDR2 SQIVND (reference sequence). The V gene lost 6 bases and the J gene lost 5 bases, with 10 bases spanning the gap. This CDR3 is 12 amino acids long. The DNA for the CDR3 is TGTGCCAGTAGCTCGGGGAGTACTGAAGCTTTCTTT. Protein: CASSSGSTEAFF. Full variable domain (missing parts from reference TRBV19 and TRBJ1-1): DGGITQSPKYLFRKEGQNVTLSCEQNLNHDAMYWYRQDPGQGLRLIYYSQIVNDFQKGDIAEGYSVSREKKESFPLTVTSAQKNPTAFYLCASSSGSTEAFFGQGTRLTVV.

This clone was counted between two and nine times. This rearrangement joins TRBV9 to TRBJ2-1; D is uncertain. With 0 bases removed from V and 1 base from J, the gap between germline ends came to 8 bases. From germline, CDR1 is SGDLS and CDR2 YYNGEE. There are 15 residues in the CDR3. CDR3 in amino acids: CASSVGTWSYNEQFF. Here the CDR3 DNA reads TGTGCCAGCAGCGTAGGAACGTGGTCCTACAATGAGCAGTTCTTC.

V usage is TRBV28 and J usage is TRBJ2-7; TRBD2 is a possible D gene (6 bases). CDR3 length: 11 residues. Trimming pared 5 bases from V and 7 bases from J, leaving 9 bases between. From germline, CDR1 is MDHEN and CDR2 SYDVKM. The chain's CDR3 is CASSPRGEQYF. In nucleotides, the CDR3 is TGTGCCAGCAGTCCCCGGGGGGAGCAGTACTTC.

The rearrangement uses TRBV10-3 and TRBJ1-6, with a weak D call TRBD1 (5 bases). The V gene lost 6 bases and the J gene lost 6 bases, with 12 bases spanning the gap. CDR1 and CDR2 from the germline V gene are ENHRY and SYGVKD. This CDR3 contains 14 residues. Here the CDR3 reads CAISEGRINSPLHF. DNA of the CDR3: TGTGCCATCAGCGAGGGACGGATTAATTCACCCCTCCACTTT.

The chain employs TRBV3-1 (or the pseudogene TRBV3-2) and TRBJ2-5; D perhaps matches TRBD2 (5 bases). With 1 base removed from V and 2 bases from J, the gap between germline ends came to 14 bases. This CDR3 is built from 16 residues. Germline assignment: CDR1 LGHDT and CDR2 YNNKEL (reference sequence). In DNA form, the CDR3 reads TGTGCCAGCAGCCAAGTTAGCAGGAGCGGACAAGAGACCCAGTACTTC. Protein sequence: CASSQVSRSGQETQYF.

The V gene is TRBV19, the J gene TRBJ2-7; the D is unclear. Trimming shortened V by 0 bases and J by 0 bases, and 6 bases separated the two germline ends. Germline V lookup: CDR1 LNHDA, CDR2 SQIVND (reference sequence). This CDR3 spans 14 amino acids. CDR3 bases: TGTGCCAGTAGTATAGACGAGGCCTCCTACGAGCAGTACTTC. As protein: CASSIDEASYEQYF.

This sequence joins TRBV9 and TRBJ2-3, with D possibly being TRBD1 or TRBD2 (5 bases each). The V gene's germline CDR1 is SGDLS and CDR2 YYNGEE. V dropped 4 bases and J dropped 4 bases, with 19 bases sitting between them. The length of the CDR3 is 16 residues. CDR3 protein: CASSPLNGAGADTQYF. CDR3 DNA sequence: TGTGCCAGCAGCCCTCTAAACGGGGCGGGTGCAGATACGCAGTATTTT.

The CDR3 spells CASSTGTVYGYTF. In nucleotides, the CDR3 is TGTGCCAGTAGCACCGGGACAGTCTATGGCTACACCTTC. The chain recombines TRBV19 with TRBJ1-2, with TRBD1 matching over 7 bases. The V and J ends lost 6 bases and 4 bases, in that order; junction bases with no gene match: 5. This CDR3 is 13 amino acids long. Germline CDR1 reads LNHDA; CDR2 reads SQIVND (reference sequence).

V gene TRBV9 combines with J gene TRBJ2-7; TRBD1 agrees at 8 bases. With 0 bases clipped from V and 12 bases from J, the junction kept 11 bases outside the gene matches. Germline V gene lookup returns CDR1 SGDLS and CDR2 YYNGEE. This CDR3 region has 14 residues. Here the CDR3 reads CASSVAEVQGALYF. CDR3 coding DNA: TGTGCCAGCAGCGTAGCTGAGGTTCAGGGGGCCTTGTACTTC.

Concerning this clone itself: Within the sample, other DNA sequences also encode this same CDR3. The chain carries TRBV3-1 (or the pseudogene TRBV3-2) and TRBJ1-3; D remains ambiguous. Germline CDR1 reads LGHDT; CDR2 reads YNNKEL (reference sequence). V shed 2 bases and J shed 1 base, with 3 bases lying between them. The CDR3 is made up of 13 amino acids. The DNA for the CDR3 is TGTGCCAGCAGCCAACCGTCTGGAAACACCATATATTTT. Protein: CASSQPSGNTIYF.

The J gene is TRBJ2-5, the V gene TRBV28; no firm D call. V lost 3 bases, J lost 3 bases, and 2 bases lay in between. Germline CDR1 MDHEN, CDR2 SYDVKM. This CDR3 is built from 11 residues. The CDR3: CASSLEETQYF. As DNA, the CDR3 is TGTGCCAGCAGTTTGGAAGAGACCCAGTACTTC.

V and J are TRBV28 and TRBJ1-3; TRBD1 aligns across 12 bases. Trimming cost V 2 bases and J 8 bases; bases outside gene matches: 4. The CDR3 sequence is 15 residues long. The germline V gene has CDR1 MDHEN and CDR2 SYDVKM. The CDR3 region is CASSLGTGGRDTIYF. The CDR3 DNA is TGTGCCAGCAGTTTAGGGACAGGGGGCAGGGACACCATATATTTT.

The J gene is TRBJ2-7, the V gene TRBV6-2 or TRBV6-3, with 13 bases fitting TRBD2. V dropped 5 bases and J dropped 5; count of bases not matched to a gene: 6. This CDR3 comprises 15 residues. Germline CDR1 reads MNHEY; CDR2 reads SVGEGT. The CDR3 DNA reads TGTGCCAGCAGTACCGGCGGACTAGCGGGAGACGAGCAGTACTTC. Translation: CASSTGGLAGDEQYF.

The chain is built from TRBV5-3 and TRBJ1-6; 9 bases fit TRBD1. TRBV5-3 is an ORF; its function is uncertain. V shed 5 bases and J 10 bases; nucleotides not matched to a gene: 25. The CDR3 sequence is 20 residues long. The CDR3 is CARSPAPRLNRTGEVSPLHF. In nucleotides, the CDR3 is TGTGCCAGAAGTCCTGCTCCTCGCCTAAATCGGACAGGGGAGGTATCACCCCTCCACTTT.